Shown below are 23 T cell receptor beta chains from a single sample sequenced in a study of T cell repertoires in cytomegalovirus infection. TCRdb recomputed calls from the reads with MiXCR, one row per CDR3 protein. Among some 600,000 distinct CDR3 sequences listed, 20% to 30% were seen once. The sequenced sample was CD8+ T cells from PBMCs. The receptors were sampled from a human donor in good health (CMV status not recorded). Some clones in this sample may be carry-over from other donors' samples.

This clonotype was recorded many times. The chain links TRBV6-6 to TRBJ2-1; a possible D gene is TRBD1 (5 bases). This CDR3 has 16 amino acids. V lost 7 bases and J lost 8, with 24 bases in between. Germline assignment: CDR1 MNHNY and CDR2 SVGAGI (reference sequence). In DNA, the CDR3 is TGTGCCAGCAACCTGAACGAAGGGGCAGTGACGGATGAGCAGTTCTTC. Translation: CASNLNEGAVTDEQFF.

Of note for this clonotype: A much larger clone is a single base away; this may be a read error. The chain carries TRBV7-2 and TRBJ2-3; 9 nucleotides agree with TRBD2. This CDR3 spans 16 amino acids. With 5 bases clipped from V and 0 bases from J, the junction kept 6 bases outside the gene matches. In germline, CDR1 is SGHTA, CDR2 FQGNSA. The CDR3 DNA sequence: TGTGCCAGCAGCATTTCTAGCGGGGAGAGCACAGATACGCAGTATTTT. Translation: CASSISSGESTDTQYF.

This clonotype occurred many times. The chain links TRBV5-4 to TRBJ1-1, with a possible D match to TRBD1 (5 bases). V was shortened by 4 bases and J by 2 bases, with 15 bases between the two germline ends. Germline CDR1 is SGHNT and CDR2 is YYREEE (reference sequence). There are 15 residues in the CDR3. CDR3 region: CASSQEPGPNTEAFF. DNA of the CDR3: TGTGCCAGCAGCCAAGAACCGGGGCCTAACACTGAAGCTTTCTTT.

This clonotype has a count of ten or more. V gene TRBV19 combines with J gene TRBJ1-2; 7 bases fit TRBD1. The CDR3 spans 15 residues. Per germline, CDR1 LNHDA and CDR2 SQIVND (reference sequence). Unmatched junction bases numbered 7, after V lost 1 base and J lost 5 bases. CDR3 amino acids: CASSIVTGDDYGYTF. The CDR3 bases are TGTGCCAGTAGTATAGTCACAGGGGATGATTATGGCTACACCTTC.

In its sample, this clonotype was seen a few times. The genes are TRBV7-9 and TRBJ2-1; TRBD1 is a possible D gene (5 bases). V lost 5 bases and J 0 bases, leaving 11 bases between the germline ends. CDR3 length: 15 amino acids. Germline V gives CDR1 SEHNR, CDR2 FQNEAQ (reference sequence). CDR3 DNA: TGTGCCAGCAGCCCAGGGAAGAGCTCCTACAATGAGCAGTTCTTC. Its translation: CASSPGKSSYNEQFF.

The V call is TRBV15, the J call TRBJ2-3; possible D gene TRBD1, 5 bases. CDR3 length: 15 amino acids. V lost 1 base and J lost 2, with 10 bases in between. Germline CDR1 reads LNHNV; CDR2 reads YYDKDF (reference sequence). CDR3 residues: CATSRGGSSTDTQYF. CDR3 in DNA: TGTGCCACCAGCAGAGGGGGCAGCTCCACAGATACGCAGTATTTT.

In this sample, this clonotype turned up many times. This chain joins TRBV12-3 or TRBV12-4 and TRBJ1-1; TRBD1 matches 7 bases. The CDR3 spans 16 residues. With 7 bases clipped from V and 1 base from J, the junction kept 12 bases outside the gene matches. CDR3 in amino acids: CASTDQQGQKNTEAFF. In nucleotides, the CDR3 is TGTGCCAGCACCGACCAACAGGGACAGAAGAACACTGAAGCTTTCTTT.

The sample holds a few counts of this clonotype. V gene TRBV5-1 combines with J gene TRBJ1-1; D is possibly TRBD1 (5 bases). The CDR3 has 14 residues. In germline, CDR1 is SGHRS, CDR2 YFSETQ. The V gene lost 4 bases and the J gene lost 7 bases, with 17 bases spanning the gap. CDR3 in DNA: TGCGCCAGCAGCCTAGGAGGGGAGCGGATTGAAGCTTTCTTT. Amino acids: CASSLGGERIEAFF.

This clonotype showed up many times. The J gene is TRBJ2-3, the V gene TRBV7-6, with D uncertain. V was pared by 2 bases and J by 6 bases, with 9 bases between. The V gene's germline CDR1 is SGHVS and CDR2 FNYEAQ. There are 13 residues in the CDR3. CDR3 in amino acids: CASSLSSADTQYF. The CDR3 DNA follows: TGTGCCAGCAGCTTAAGTTCGGCTGATACGCAGTATTTT. The full variable domain, its missing parts supplied by reference TRBV7-6 and TRBJ2-3, is GAGVSQSPRYKVTKRGQDVALRCDPISGHVSLYWYRQALGQGPEFLTYFNYEAQQDKSGLPNDRFSAERPEGSISTLTIQRTEQRDSAMYRCASSLSSADTQYFGPGTRLTVL.

This clonotype has more than one count but fewer than ten. The chain has TRBV14 and TRBJ1-5; possible D gene TRBD1, 6 bases. The CDR3 sequence is 16 residues long. The germline V gene has CDR1 SGHDN and CDR2 FVKESK. With 2 bases removed from V and 0 bases from J, the gap between germline ends came to 11 bases. The chain's CDR3 is CASSQSTGYSNQPQHF. The CDR3 coding sequence is TGTGCCAGCAGCCAATCGACAGGCTATAGCAATCAGCCCCAGCATTTT.

The table lists this clonotype with a few counts. This chain connects TRBV15 to TRBJ1-1; possible D gene TRBD1, 5 bases. This CDR3 is built from 16 residues. Germline-derived CDR1 and CDR2 are LNHNV and YYDKDF (reference sequence). The V gene lost 5 bases and the J gene lost 4 bases, with 20 bases spanning the gap. This CDR3 reads CATSSSARVEGTEAFF. As DNA, the CDR3 is TGTGCCACCAGCTCTTCCGCCAGGGTGGAGGGCACTGAAGCTTTCTTT.

This clonotype was seen more than once but under ten times. This rearrangement joins TRBV11-1 to TRBJ2-3; the match to TRBD1 covers 7 bases. Germline V gene data show CDR1 as SGHAT and CDR2 as FQDESV (reference sequence). CDR3 length: 15 residues. With V trimmed by 3 bases and J by 3 bases, 6 bases remained unmatched. The CDR3 coding sequence is TGTGCCAGCAGCTTCGAGGGGGCAGGAACAGATACGCAGTATTTT. Its protein is CASSFEGAGTDTQYF.

The chain couples TRBV7-9 to TRBJ2-1; TRBD2 is a possible D gene (7 bases). CDR1 and CDR2 (germline): SEHNR, FQNEAQ (reference sequence). The CDR3 has 12 residues. Trimming cost V 5 bases and J 15 bases, with 17 bases left between them. In DNA form, the CDR3 reads TGTGCCAGCAGCCTAGGGGGGGGTTGGAGGTTCTTC. This sequence encodes CASSLGGGWRFF.

V is TRBV27 and J is TRBJ1-2; TRBD1 is a possible D gene (5 bases). This CDR3 contains 16 residues. Germline values: CDR1 MNHEY, CDR2 SMNVEV (reference sequence). Trimming took 0 bases from V and 2 from J, leaving 13 bases between them. Here the CDR3 reads CASSLSGRGRNYGYTF. The CDR3 DNA is TGTGCCAGCAGTTTATCCGGGAGGGGTCGGAACTATGGCTACACCTTC.

This clonotype was seen repeatedly, ten times or more. The V call is TRBV6-2 or TRBV6-3, the J call TRBJ2-5; D gene ambiguous. Trimming took off 5 bases at V and 0 bases at J, with 7 bases between the two ends. Per the germline V gene, CDR1 is MNHEY and CDR2 is SVGEGT. The CDR3 has 13 amino acids. CDR3 nucleotide sequence: TGTGCCAGCAGTAGTTCTTACCAAGAGACCCAGTACTTC. Protein product: CASSSSYQETQYF.

The V call is TRBV12-3 or TRBV12-4, the J call TRBJ1-4, with D unclear. V lost 4 bases and J 7 bases, leaving 10 bases between the germline ends. The CDR3 length is 13 residues. CDR3 coding DNA: TGTGCCAGCAGTTCGGGCAAGGGTGAAAAACTGTTTTTT. It codes for CASSSGKGEKLFF.

This clonotype showed up many times. The J gene is TRBJ2-7, the V gene TRBV12-3 or TRBV12-4; D uncertain. V was shortened by 4 bases and J by 3 bases, with 7 bases between the two germline ends. The CDR3 is made up of 12 amino acids. CDR3 sequence reads: CASSYPFYEQYF. As DNA, the CDR3 is TGTGCCAGCAGTTACCCCTTCTACGAGCAGTACTTC.

The V call is TRBV5-1, the J call TRBJ1-5; D perhaps matches TRBD1 (6 bases). This CDR3 is 14 amino acids long. V was cut by 3 bases and J by 4 bases, with 11 bases left in between. Germline V gene data show CDR1 as SGHRS and CDR2 as YFSETQ. CDR3 DNA: TGCGCCAGCAGCTCCGCTGGACAGAATCAGCCCCAGCATTTT. As protein: CASSSAGQNQPQHF.

The chain recombines TRBV4-1 with TRBJ2-7; D might be TRBD1 (5 bases). CDR1 MGHRA and CDR2 YSYEKL come from the germline V gene. The CDR3 has 14 residues. The V end lost 3 bases, the J end lost 2 bases, and 11 bases lay between the germline ends. The CDR3 spells CASSQLTGTYEQYF. CDR3 coding DNA: TGCGCCAGCAGCCAGCTAACAGGAACCTACGAGCAGTACTTC.

In its sample, this clonotype was seen many times. This chain connects TRBV7-9 to TRBJ1-1; D perhaps matches TRBD1 (6 bases). The germline V and J ends were trimmed by 4 bases and 3 bases, with 18 bases remaining between them. This CDR3 region has 16 residues. The germline gives CDR1 SEHNR, CDR2 FQNEAQ (reference sequence). This CDR3 reads CASSSTALPGDTEAFF. CDR3 nucleotide sequence: TGTGCCAGCAGCTCGACAGCATTACCAGGGGACACTGAAGCTTTCTTT.

This clonotype was seen many times. The rearrangement joins TRBV7-9 to TRBJ2-1; 10 bases map to TRBD2. The CDR3 has 17 residues. With 5 bases clipped from V and 2 bases from J, the junction kept 9 bases outside the gene matches. Germline V lookup: CDR1 SEHNR, CDR2 FQNEAQ (reference sequence). The CDR3 DNA follows: TGTGCCAGCAGCCATCCTAGCGGGGGATTCGCCTACAATGAGCAGTTCTTC. Translating gives CASSHPSGGFAYNEQFF.

This clonotype was counted at least ten times. J is TRBJ2-1 and V is TRBV7-8; perhaps D is TRBD1 or TRBD2 (6 bases each). Looked up from germline, CDR1 is SGHVS and CDR2 is FQNEAQ. The length of the CDR3 is 14 residues. The ends were cut back, 5 bases at V and 6 bases at J, with 14 bases in the middle. CDR3 bases: TGTGCCAGCAGCCTGGGGGGCTGGGGCAATGAGCAGTTCTTC. Translated: CASSLGGWGNEQFF.

This clonotype was observed at least ten times. The V call is TRBV7-9, the J call TRBJ2-1; D unclear. The germline V gene encodes CDR1 SEHNR and CDR2 FQNEAQ (reference sequence). V lost 5 bases and J lost 11, with 10 bases in between. CDR3 size: 11 residues. CDR3 nucleotides: TGTGCCAGCAGCGTCGAAGTGAAGCAGTTCTTC. It encodes CASSVEVKQFF. Full variable domain (remainder filled in from reference TRBV7-9 and TRBJ2-1): DTGVSQNPRHKITKRGQNVTFRCDPISEHNRLYWYRQTLGQGPEFLTYFQNEAQLEKSRLLSDRFSAERPKGSFSTLEIQRTEQGDSAMYLCASSVEVKQFFGPGTRLTVL.